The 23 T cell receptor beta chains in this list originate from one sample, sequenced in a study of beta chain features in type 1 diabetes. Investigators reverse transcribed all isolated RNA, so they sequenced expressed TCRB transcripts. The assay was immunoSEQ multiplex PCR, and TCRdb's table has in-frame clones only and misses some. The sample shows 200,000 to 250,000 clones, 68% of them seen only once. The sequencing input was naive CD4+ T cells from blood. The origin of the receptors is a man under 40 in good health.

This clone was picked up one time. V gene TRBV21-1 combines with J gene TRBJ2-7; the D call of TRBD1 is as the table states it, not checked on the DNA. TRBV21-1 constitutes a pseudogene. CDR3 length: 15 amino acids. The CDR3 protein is CASSKADRWSYEQYF. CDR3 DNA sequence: TGTGCCAGCAGCAAAGCGGACAGGTGGTCCTACGAGCAGTACTTC.

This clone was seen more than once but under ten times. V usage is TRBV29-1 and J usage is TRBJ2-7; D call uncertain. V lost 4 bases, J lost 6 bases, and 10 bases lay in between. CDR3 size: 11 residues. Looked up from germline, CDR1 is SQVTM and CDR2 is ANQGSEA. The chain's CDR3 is CSVGGPREQYF. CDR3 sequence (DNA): TGCAGCGTTGGAGGCCCACGCGAGCAGTACTTC.

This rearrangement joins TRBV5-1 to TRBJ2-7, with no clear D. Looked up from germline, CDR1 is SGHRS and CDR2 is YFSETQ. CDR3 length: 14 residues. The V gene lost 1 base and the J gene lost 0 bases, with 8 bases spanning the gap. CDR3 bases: TGCGCCAGCAGCTTGCTAGTCGACTCCTACGAGCAGTACTTC. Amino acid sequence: CASSLLVDSYEQYF. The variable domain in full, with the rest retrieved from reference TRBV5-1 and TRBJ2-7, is KAGVTQTPRYLIKTRGQQVTLSCSPISGHRSVSWYQQTPGQGLQFLFEYFSETQRNKGNFPGRFSGRQFSNSRSEMNVSTLELGDSALYLCASSLLVDSYEQYFGPGTRLTVT.

CDR3 DNA: TGTGCCTGGAAGGGAGGAGCGGTCAATCAGCCCCAGCATTTT. Encoded protein: CAWKGGAVNQPQHF. This chain links TRBV30 with TRBJ1-5; D remains ambiguous. V was shortened by 4 bases and J by 3 bases, with 13 bases between the two germline ends. The CDR3 sequence is 14 residues long. Germline-derived CDR1 and CDR2 are GTSNPN and SVGIG (reference sequence).

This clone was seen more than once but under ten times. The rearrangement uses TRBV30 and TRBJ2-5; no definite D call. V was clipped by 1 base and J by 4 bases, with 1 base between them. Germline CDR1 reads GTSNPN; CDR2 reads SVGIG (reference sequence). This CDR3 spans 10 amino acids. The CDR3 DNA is TGTGCCTGGAGTGCAGAGACCCAGTACTTC. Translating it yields CAWSAETQYF. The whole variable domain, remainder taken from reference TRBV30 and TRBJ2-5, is SQTIHQWPATLVQPVGSPLSLECTVEGTSNPNLYWYRQAAGRGLQLLFYSVGIGQISSEVPQNLSASRPQDRQFILSSKKLLLSDSGFYLCAWSAETQYFGPGTRLLVL.

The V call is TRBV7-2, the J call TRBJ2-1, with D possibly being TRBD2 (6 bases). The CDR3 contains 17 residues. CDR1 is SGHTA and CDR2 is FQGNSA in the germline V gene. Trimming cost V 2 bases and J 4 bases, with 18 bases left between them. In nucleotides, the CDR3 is TGTGCCAGCAGCTTACTAGCGTCGGTTCCTCCGTACAATGAGCAGTTCTTC. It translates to CASSLLASVPPYNEQFF.

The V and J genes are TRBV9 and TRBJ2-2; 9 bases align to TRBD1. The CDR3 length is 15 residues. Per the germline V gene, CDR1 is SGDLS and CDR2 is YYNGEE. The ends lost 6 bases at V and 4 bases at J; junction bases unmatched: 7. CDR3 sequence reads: CASTLGTGFTGELFF. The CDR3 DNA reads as TGTGCCAGCACCCTTGGGACAGGGTTCACCGGGGAGCTGTTTTTT.

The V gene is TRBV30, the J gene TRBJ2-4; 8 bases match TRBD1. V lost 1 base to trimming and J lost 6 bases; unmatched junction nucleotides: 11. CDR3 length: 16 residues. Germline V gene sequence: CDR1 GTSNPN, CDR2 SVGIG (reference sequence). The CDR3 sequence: CAWSGHSGQVINIQYF. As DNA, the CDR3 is TGTGCCTGGAGTGGTCACTCGGGACAGGTTATAAACATTCAGTACTTC.

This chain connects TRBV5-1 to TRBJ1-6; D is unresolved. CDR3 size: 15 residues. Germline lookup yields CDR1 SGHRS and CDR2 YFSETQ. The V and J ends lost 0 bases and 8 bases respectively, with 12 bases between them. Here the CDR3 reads CASSLGRGGDSPLHF. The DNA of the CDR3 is TGCGCCAGCAGCTTGGGCCGGGGTGGCGATTCACCCCTCCACTTT. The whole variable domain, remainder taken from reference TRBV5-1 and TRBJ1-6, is KAGVTQTPRYLIKTRGQQVTLSCSPISGHRSVSWYQQTPGQGLQFLFEYFSETQRNKGNFPGRFSGRQFSNSRSEMNVSTLELGDSALYLCASSLGRGGDSPLHFGNGTRLTVT.

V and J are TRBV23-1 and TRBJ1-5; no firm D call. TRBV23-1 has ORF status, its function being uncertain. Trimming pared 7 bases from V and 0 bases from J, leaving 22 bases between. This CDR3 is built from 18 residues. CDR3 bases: TGCGCCAGCACCATCAATCCCTCCCGGCAGGATAGCAATCAGCCCCAGCATTTT. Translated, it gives CASTINPSRQDSNQPQHF.

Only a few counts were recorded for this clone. The CDR3 DNA is TGCGCCAGCAGTTCCCCTAGGGATGAGCAGTTCTTC. This codes for CASSSPRDEQFF. The genes are TRBV5-1 and TRBJ2-1, with unresolved D. From germline, CDR1 is SGHRS and CDR2 YFSETQ. The CDR3 is 12 residues long. Trimming left V 5 bases short and J 8 bases short, with 11 bases between. Combining the CDR3 with reference TRBV5-1 and TRBJ2-1 gives the whole variable domain KAGVTQTPRYLIKTRGQQVTLSCSPISGHRSVSWYQQTPGQGLQFLFEYFSETQRNKGNFPGRFSGRQFSNSRSEMNVSTLELGDSALYLCASSSPRDEQFFGPGTRLTVL.

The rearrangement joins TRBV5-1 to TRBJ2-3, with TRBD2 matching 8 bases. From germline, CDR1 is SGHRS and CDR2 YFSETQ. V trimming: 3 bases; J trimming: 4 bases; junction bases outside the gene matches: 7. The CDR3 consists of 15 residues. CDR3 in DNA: TGCGCCAGCAGCTGGACTAGCCCGGAGTCAGATACGCAGTATTTT. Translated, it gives CASSWTSPESDTQYF.

The CDR3 here is CSVVTSGKTDTQYF. The CDR3 nucleotides read TGCAGCGTTGTCACTAGCGGGAAAACAGATACGCAGTATTTT. V and J are TRBV29-1 and TRBJ2-3, with 10 bases lining up with TRBD2. V trimming: 4 bases; J trimming: 3 bases; junction bases outside the gene matches: 4. Germline V lookup: CDR1 SQVTM, CDR2 ANQGSEA. The CDR3 length is 14 residues.

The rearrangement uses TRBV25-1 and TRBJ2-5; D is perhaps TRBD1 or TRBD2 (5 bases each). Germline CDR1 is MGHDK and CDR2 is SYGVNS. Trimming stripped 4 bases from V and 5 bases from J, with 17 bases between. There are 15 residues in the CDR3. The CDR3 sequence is CASSGQARGVETQYF. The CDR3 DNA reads TGTGCCAGCAGTGGCCAAGCGAGGGGCGTGGAGACCCAGTACTTC.

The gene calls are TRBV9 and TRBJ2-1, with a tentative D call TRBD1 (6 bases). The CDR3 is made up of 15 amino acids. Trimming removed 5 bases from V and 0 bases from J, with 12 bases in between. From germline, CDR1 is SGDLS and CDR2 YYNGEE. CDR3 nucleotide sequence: TGTGCCAGCAGACCGGACAGTAGCTCCTACAATGAGCAGTTCTTC. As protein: CASRPDSSSYNEQFF. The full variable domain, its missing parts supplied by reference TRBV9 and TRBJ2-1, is DSGVTQTPKHLITATGQRVTLRCSPRSGDLSVYWYQQSLDQGLQFLIQYYNGEERAKGNILERFSAQQFPDLHSELNLSSLELGDSALYFCASRPDSSSYNEQFFGPGTRLTVL.

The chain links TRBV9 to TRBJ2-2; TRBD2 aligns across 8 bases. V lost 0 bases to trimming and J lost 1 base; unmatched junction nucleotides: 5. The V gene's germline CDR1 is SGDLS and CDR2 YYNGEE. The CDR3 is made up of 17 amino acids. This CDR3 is CASSVALTSENTGELFF. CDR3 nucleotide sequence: TGTGCCAGCAGCGTAGCTCTGACTAGCGAGAACACCGGGGAGCTGTTTTTT.

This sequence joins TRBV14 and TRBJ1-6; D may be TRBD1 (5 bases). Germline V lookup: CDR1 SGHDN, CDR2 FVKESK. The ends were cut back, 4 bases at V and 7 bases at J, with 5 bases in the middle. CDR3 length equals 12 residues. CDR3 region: CASSPGNSPLHF. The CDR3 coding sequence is TGTGCCAGCAGCCCAGGGAATTCACCCCTCCACTTT.

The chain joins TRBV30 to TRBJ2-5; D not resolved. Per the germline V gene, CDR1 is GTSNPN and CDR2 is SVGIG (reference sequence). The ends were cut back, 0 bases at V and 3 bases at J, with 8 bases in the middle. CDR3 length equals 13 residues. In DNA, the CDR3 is TGTGCCTGGAGTGTACGAATTGAAGAGACCCAGTACTTC. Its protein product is CAWSVRIEETQYF.

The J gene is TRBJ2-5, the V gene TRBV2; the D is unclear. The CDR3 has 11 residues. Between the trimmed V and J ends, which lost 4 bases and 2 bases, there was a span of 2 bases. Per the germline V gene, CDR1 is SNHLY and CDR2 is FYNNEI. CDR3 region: CASSAQETQYF. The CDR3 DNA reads TGTGCCAGCAGTGCACAAGAGACCCAGTACTTC.

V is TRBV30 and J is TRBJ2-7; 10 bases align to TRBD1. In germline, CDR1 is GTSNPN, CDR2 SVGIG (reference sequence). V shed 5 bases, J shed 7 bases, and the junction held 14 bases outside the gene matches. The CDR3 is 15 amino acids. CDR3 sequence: CAWGASGQGLQEQYF. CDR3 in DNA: TGTGCCTGGGGTGCCTCGGGACAGGGGTTACAGGAGCAGTACTTC.

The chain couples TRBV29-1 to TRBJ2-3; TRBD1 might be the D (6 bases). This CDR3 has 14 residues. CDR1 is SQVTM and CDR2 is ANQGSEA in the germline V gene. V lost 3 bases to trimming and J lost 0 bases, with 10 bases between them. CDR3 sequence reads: CSVDRTASTDTQYF. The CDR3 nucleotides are TGCAGCGTTGACAGGACAGCTAGCACAGATACGCAGTATTTT.

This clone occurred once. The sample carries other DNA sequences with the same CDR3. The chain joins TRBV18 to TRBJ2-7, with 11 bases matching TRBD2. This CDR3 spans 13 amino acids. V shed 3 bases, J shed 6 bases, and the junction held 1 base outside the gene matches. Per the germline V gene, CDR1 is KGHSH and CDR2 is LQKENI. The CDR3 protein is CASSPGLAGEQYF. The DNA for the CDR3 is TGTGCCAGCTCACCTGGACTAGCGGGCGAGCAGTACTTC.

As DNA, the CDR3 is TGTGCCAGCAGTGACTCTAGCGGGGTTTACAATGAGCAGTTCTTC. Translated: CASSDSSGVYNEQFF. The genes are TRBV2 and TRBJ2-1, with 9 bases lining up with TRBD2. Germline trimming cut 3 bases from V and 4 bases from J; bases unmatched to any gene: 4. The V gene's germline CDR1 is SNHLY and CDR2 FYNNEI. This CDR3 contains 15 residues.